A selection of T cell receptor beta chains follows, all from one sample in a study of shared clonotypes between healthy human individuals. Clones were read by immunoSEQ multiplex PCR, and TCRdb kept only the in-frame ones, dropping some. The table records roughly 1,500,000 clones, 98% of them present only once. Sequencing used naive CD4+ T cells sorted from blood. The receptor source for this set is a young man in good health. CDR3s include the opening cysteine and the closing phenylalanine or tryptophan. D genes are given only for firm matches. Some rows mark clone size as missing; the rest say once, few, many or name a class of expanded clone.

D	size	V	J	CDR3	DNA
NA	NA	TRBV11-2	TRBJ1-4	CASSEQGGTNEKLFF	TGTGCCAGCAGCGAACAAGGGGGTACTAATGAAAAACTGTTTTTT
NA	NA	TRBV18	TRBJ2-2	CASSPIEGVVGELFF	TGTGCCAGCTCACCAATCGAGGGAGTGGTCGGGGAGCTGTTTTTT
NA	NA	TRBV11-2	TRBJ2-7	CASSFSGYEQYF	TGTGCCAGCAGCTTTTCCGGCTACGAGCAGTACTTC
NA	NA	TRBV18	TRBJ1-5	CASSPTDSQPQHF	TGTGCCAGCTCTCCTACCGACAGTCAGCCCCAGCATTTT
NA	once	TRBV4-2	TRBJ2-3	CASSQVRGSGDTQYF	TGTGCCAGCAGCCAAGTTCGGGGGAGTGGGGATACGCAGTATTTT
TRBD2	NA	TRBV5-1	TRBJ2-2	CASSSGLATSGEVFF	TGCGCCAGCAGCTCGGGACTAGCGACATCCGGCGAGGTGTTTTTT
TRBD2	NA	TRBV10-3	TRBJ2-1	CAISPGLAYNEQFF	TGTGCCATCAGCCCGGGACTAGCGTACAATGAGCAGTTCTTC
NA	NA	TRBV28	TRBJ2-2	CASSLSSGTGELFF	TGTGCCAGCAGTTTATCTTCAGGCACCGGGGAGCTGTTTTTT
NA	NA	TRBV6-6	TRBJ2-3	CASRRTDTQYF	TGTGCCAGCAGACGAACAGATACGCAGTATTTT
TRBD1	NA	TRBV7-2	TRBJ1-4	CASSLGGQGGEKLFF	TGTGCCAGCAGCTTAGGGGGACAGGGCGGGGAAAAACTGTTTTTT
NA	NA	TRBV7-9	TRBJ1-4	CASSLGDLQNEKLFF	TGTGCCAGCAGCTTAGGAGACCTTCAGAATGAAAAACTGTTTTTT
TRBD1	NA	TRBV27	TRBJ2-7	CASSWGPGQGAFEQYF	TGTGCCAGCAGCTGGGGCCCGGGACAGGGGGCTTTTGAGCAGTACTTC
TRBD2	NA	TRBV10-3	TRBJ2-2	CAISELAGYTGELFF	TGTGCCATCAGTGAACTAGCGGGATACACCGGGGAGCTGTTTTTT
NA	NA	TRBV15	TRBJ2-5	CATSRDRGRQETQYF	TGTGCCACCAGCAGAGATCGCGGCAGACAAGAGACCCAGTACTTC
TRBD2	NA	TRBV6-6	TRBJ2-3	CASSLPTSGWYTQYF	TGTGCCAGCAGCCTTCCGACTAGCGGGTGGTATACGCAGTATTTT
TRBD2	NA	TRBV7-9	TRBJ2-1	CASSSLGREYNEQFF	TGTGCCAGCAGCTCCCTCGGGCGGGAGTACAATGAGCAGTTCTTC
NA	NA	TRBV5-4	TRBJ2-7	CASSSSRTVYEQYF	TGTGCCAGCAGCTCCTCCAGGACAGTCTACGAGCAGTACTTC
NA	NA	TRBV18	TRBJ1-3	CASSPGGFGPGNTIYF	TGTGCCAGCTCACCTGGGGGATTTGGTCCTGGAAACACCATATATTTT
NA	NA	TRBV19	TRBJ1-1	CASSITVNTEAFF	TGTGCCAGTAGTATAACAGTGAACACTGAAGCTTTCTTT
TRBD1	NA	TRBV19	TRBJ2-1	CASSIAGTGFDEQFF	TGTGCCAGTAGTATAGCCGGGACAGGGTTCGATGAGCAGTTCTTC
TRBD1	NA	TRBV6-1	TRBJ1-4	CASSATATGDEKLFF	TGTGCCAGCAGTGCGACGGCGACAGGGGATGAAAAACTGTTTTTT
NA	once	TRBV7-7	TRBJ1-5	CASSLARAGGTRQPQHF	TGTGCCAGCAGCTTAGCGCGGGCAGGAGGGACGAGGCAGCCCCAGCATTTT
TRBD2	NA	TRBV7-8	TRBJ2-7	CASSLHRGLAGSYEQYF	TGTGCCAGCAGCTTACACAGAGGACTAGCGGGGAGCTACGAGCAGTACTTC
TRBD1	NA	TRBV28	TRBJ2-1	CASSSPGQLIDPIYNEQFF	TGTGCCAGCAGTTCTCCGGGACAGTTGATTGACCCAATATACAATGAGCAGTTCTTC
TRBD1	once	TRBV5-1	TRBJ2-1	CASSLVRDRDNEQFF	TGCGCCAGCAGCTTGGTTCGGGACAGGGACAATGAGCAGTTCTTC
TRBD2	NA	TRBV11-2	TRBJ2-3	CASRHYSGRATDTQYF	TGTGCCAGCAGACATTATAGCGGGAGGGCCACAGATACGCAGTATTTT